The source of this T cell receptor (beta chain) is a study of graft-versus-host responses after intestinal transplantation. Study at large: All recipients got anti-thymocyte globulin induction, then tacrolimus and steroids for 3 to 4 years.

As to this clone: Its cognate antigen is unknown.

Study-wide results and caveats: Recipient marrow held GvH clones, some first seen in ileum or blood.

TCRdb's table, derived via immunoSEQ multiplex PCR, lists solely in-frame clones and lacks some. The sample has about 26,000 clones; 82% are singletons. Sequencing was performed on unstimulated CD4+ T cells sorted from spleen or lymph node cells, taken before intestinal transplant. The TCR was taken from a human donor who received an intestinal transplant.

This CDR3 reads CASSHLTRTGGYEQYF. The CDR3 DNA is TGCGCCAGCAGCCATTTAACGCGGACAGGGGGCTACGAGCAGTACTTC. The chain uses TRBV4-1 and TRBJ2-7; TRBD1 agrees at 10 bases. This CDR3 has 16 residues. Germline CDR1 MGHRA, CDR2 YSYEKL. J gave up 3 bases and V 3 bases, and 8 bases lay outside the gene matches.